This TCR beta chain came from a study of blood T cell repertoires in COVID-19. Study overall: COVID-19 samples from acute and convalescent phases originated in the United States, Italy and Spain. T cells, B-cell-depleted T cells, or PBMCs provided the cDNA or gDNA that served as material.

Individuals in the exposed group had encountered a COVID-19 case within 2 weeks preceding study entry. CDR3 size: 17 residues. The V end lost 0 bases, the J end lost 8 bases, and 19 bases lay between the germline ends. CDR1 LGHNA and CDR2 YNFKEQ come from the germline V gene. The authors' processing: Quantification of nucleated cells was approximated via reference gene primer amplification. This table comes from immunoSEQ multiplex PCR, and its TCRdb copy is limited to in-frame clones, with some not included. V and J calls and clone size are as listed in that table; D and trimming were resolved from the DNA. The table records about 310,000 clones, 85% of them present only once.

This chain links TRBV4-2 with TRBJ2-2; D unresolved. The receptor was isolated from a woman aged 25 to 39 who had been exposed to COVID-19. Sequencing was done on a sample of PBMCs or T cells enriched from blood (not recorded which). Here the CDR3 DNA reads TGTGCCAGCAGCCAAGATAGACTCCCGAGGATGGGTGGGGAGCTGTTTTTT. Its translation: CASSQDRLPRMGGELFF.